These 3 T cell receptor beta chains originate from one sample sequenced in a study of naive and memory T cell subsets. The beta constant-region primer was an equimolar mix of two oligonucleotides covering TRBC1 and TRBC2. From the UMI-ligation and nested PCR reads, TCRdb called clonotypes with MiXCR, one entry per CDR3 protein. The sample holds 77,000 or so distinct CDR3 sequences; around 12% are singletons and the top ten take around 0.9%. Input material: central memory CD4+ T cells from blood. These receptors were taken from a human donor in good health.

This clonotype was counted a single time. This chain uses TRBV9 with TRBJ2-2, with 7 bases matching TRBD2. The V gene end was trimmed by 0 bases and the J gene end by 0 bases; junction bases not matched to a gene: 2. The CDR3 is 16 amino acids. The germline V gene has CDR1 SGDLS and CDR2 YYNGEE. DNA of the CDR3: TGTGCCAGCAGCGTAGGGCTAGCGGCGAACACCGGGGAGCTGTTTTTT. Protein: CASSVGLAANTGELFF.

This rearrangement joins TRBV12-3 or TRBV12-4 to TRBJ1-1; a weak D match, TRBD1 (5 bases). The CDR3 is 14 residues long. Trimming cost V 1 base and J 2 bases, with 8 bases left between them. The chain's CDR3 is CASSLGGVNTEAFF. The CDR3 nucleotides read TGTGCCAGCAGTTTAGGAGGGGTTAACACTGAAGCTTTCTTT.

This rearrangement joins TRBV5-1 to TRBJ1-1, with D unresolved. Between the trimmed V and J ends, which lost 0 bases and 0 bases, there was a span of 6 bases. Germline CDR1 reads SGHRS; CDR2 reads YFSETQ. This CDR3 is built from 14 residues. CDR3 in amino acids: CASSLGPLNTEAFF. The CDR3 DNA is TGCGCCAGCAGCTTGGGTCCCTTGAACACTGAAGCTTTCTTT. Based on the CDR3 plus reference TRBV5-1 and TRBJ1-1, the full variable domain is KAGVTQTPRYLIKTRGQQVTLSCSPISGHRSVSWYQQTPGQGLQFLFEYFSETQRNKGNFPGRFSGRQFSNSRSEMNVSTLELGDSALYLCASSLGPLNTEAFFGQGTRLTVV.